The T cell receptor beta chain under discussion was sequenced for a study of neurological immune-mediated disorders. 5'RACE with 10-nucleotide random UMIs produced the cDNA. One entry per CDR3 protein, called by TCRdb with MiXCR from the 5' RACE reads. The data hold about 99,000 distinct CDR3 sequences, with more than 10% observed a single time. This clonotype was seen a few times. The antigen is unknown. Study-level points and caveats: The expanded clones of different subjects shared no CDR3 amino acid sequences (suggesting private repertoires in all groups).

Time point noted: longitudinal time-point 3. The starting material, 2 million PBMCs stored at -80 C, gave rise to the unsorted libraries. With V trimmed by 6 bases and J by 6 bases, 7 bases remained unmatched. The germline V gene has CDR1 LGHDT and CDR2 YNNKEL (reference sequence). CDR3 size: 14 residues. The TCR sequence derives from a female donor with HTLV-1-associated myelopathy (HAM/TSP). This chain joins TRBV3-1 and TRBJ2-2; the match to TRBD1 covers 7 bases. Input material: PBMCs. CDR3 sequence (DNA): TGTGCCAGCAGACAGGGGAGCGCGGCCGGGGAGCTGTTTTTT. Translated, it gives CASRQGSAAGELFF.